A single sample gave rise to the 6 T cell receptor beta chains below, sequenced in a study of blood T cells in healthy people across ages. With a J-beta primer mix and a sample-barcoded 5' primer, a second PCR ran roughly 7 to 11 cycles. One entry per CDR3 protein results from TCRdb running MiXCR on the 5' RACE reads. The sample comprises hundreds of thousands of distinct CDR3 sequences, around 34% of which are singletons, and about an eighth rests with the top ten. What was sequenced was blood. These receptors originate from a man aged 18 to 35 in good health.

As regards this clonotype: A much larger clone sits a single nucleotide away, making a read error possible. The gene calls are TRBV12-3 or TRBV12-4 and TRBJ1-1; no definite D call. The CDR3 consists of 11 residues. The CDR3 DNA follows: TGTGCCAGCGGTTTTTTGGATGAAGCTTTCTTT. Amino acid sequence: CASGFLDEAFF.

This clonotype was recorded many times. The J gene is TRBJ2-1, the V gene TRBV20-1; 13 nucleotides align to TRBD2. The CDR3 runs to 15 residues. Germline-derived CDR1 and CDR2 are DFQATT and SNEGSKA (reference sequence). The V segment lost 5 bases and the J segment 5 bases; nucleotides outside the gene matches: 6. The CDR3 reads CSALGLAGVDNEQFF. CDR3 DNA sequence: TGCAGTGCTTTAGGACTAGCGGGGGTCGACAATGAGCAGTTCTTC.

The chain recombines TRBV10-2 with TRBJ1-1; perhaps TRBD1 as D (5 bases). Trimming took 6 bases from V and 1 from J, leaving 9 bases between them. This CDR3 is built from 13 residues. Germline V lookup: CDR1 WSHSY, CDR2 SAAADI. The CDR3 bases are TGCGCCAGCAGCCGGACATCGAACACTGAAGCTTTCTTT. Translated: CASSRTSNTEAFF.

A few counts support this clonotype. The chain joins TRBV7-9 to TRBJ2-6, with D tentatively TRBD2 (6 bases). CDR1 is SEHNR, CDR2 FQNEAQ, per germline (reference sequence). The ends were cut back, 7 bases at V and 0 bases at J, with 16 bases in the middle. CDR3 length: 17 residues. CDR3 in DNA: TGTGCCAGCACTTGGGACTCTGGAAGCTCTGGGGCCAACGTCCTGACTTTC. Amino acids: CASTWDSGSSGANVLTF.

This clonotype was seen repeatedly, ten times or more. The chain carries TRBV6-4 and TRBJ2-3, with D perhaps assigned TRBD1 or TRBD2 (5 bases each). The germline V gene encodes CDR1 MRHNA and CDR2 SNTAGT. Trimming removed 1 base at V and 0 bases at J, with 11 bases between. This CDR3 is 16 amino acids long. The DNA for the CDR3 is TGTGCCAGCAGTGACTTCTACAGGACTAGCACAGATACGCAGTATTTT. Its translation is CASSDFYRTSTDTQYF.

The V call is TRBV4-3, the J call TRBJ1-5; a weak D match, TRBD1 (6 bases). Trimming pared 2 bases from V and 6 bases from J, leaving 11 bases between. The CDR3 extends over 14 amino acids. Germline V gene sequence: CDR1 LGHNA, CDR2 YSLEER. CDR3 in amino acids: CASSQNRESQPQHF. The CDR3 nucleotides are TGCGCCAGCAGCCAAAACAGGGAAAGTCAGCCCCAGCATTTT.